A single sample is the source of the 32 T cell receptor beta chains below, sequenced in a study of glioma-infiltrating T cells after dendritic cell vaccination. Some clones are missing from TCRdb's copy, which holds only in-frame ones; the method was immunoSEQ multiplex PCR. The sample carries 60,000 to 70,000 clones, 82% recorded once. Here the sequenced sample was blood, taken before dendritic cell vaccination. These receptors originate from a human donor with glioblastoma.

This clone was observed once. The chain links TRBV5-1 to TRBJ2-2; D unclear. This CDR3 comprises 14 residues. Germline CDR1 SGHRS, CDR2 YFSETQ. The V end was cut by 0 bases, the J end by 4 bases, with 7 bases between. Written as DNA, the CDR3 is TGCGCCAGCAGCTTGGAACAAAGCACCGGGGAGCTGTTTTTT. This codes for CASSLEQSTGELFF.

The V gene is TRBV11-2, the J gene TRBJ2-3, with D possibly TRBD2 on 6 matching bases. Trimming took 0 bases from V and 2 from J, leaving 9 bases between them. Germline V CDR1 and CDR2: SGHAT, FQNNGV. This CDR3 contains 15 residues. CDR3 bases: TGTGCCAGCAGCTTAGATCGGGGACTCACAGATACGCAGTATTTT. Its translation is CASSLDRGLTDTQYF.

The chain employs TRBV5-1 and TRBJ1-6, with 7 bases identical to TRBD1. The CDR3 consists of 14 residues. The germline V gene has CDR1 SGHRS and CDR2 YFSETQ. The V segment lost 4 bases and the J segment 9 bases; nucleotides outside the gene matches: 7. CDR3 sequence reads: CASSLGQAASPLHF. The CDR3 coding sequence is TGCGCCAGCAGCCTCGGACAGGCGGCTTCACCCCTCCACTTT.

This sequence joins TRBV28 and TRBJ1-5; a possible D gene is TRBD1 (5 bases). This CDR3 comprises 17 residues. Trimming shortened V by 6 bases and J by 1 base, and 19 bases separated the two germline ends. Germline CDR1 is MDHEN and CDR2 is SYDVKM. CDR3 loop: CASRGGDGSISNQPQHF. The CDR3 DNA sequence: TGTGCCAGCAGGGGGGGGGATGGGAGTATAAGCAATCAGCCCCAGCATTTT.

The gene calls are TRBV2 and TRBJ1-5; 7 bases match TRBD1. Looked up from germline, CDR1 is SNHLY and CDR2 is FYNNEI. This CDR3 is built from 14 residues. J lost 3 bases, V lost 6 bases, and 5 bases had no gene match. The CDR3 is CASRGDSYNQPQHF. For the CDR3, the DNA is TGTGCCAGCAGGGGGGACAGCTACAATCAGCCCCAGCATTTT.

CDR3 nucleotide sequence: TGTGCCAGCAGCCAGAGTCGGGAGAACACTGAAGCTTTCTTT. This codes for CASSQSRENTEAFF. V is TRBV7-2 and J is TRBJ1-1; D call uncertain. CDR3 length: 14 residues. The V gene's germline CDR1 is SGHTA and CDR2 FQGNSA. V lost 5 bases, J lost 1 base, and 11 bases lay in between. Full variable domain (remainder filled in from reference TRBV7-2 and TRBJ1-1): GAGVSQSPSNKVTEKGKDVELRCDPISGHTALYWYRQSLGQGLEFLIYFQGNSAPDKSGLPSDRFSAERTGGSVSTLTIQRTQQEDSAVYLCASSQSRENTEAFFGQGTRLTVV.

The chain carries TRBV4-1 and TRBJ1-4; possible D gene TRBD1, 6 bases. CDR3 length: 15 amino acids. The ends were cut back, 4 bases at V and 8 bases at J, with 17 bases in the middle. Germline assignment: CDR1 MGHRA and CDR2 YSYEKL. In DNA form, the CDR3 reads TGCGCCAGCAGCCTTATGCAGGGGAGAGAGGAAAAACTGTTTTTT. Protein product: CASSLMQGREEKLFF.

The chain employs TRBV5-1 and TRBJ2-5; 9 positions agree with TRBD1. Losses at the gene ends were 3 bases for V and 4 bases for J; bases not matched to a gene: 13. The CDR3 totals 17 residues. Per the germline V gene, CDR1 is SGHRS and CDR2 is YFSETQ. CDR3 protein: CASSSNIQGARGETQYF. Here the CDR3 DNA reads TGCGCCAGCAGCTCGAATATACAGGGGGCGCGGGGAGAGACCCAGTACTTC.

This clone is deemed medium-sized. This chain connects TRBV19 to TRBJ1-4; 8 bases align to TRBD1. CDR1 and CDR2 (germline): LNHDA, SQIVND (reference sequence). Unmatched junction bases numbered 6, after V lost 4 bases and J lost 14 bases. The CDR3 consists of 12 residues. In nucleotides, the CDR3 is TGTGCCAGTAGTACGGACAGGGTTCGGCTGTTTTTT. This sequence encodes CASSTDRVRLFF.

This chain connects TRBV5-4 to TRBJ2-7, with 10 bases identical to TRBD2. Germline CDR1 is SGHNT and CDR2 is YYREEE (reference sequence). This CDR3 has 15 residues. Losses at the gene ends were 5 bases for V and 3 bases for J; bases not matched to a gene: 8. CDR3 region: CASSYTSGVIYEQYF. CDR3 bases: TGTGCCAGCAGTTATACTAGCGGGGTGATCTACGAGCAGTACTTC. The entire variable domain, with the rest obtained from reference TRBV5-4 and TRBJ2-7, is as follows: ETGVTQSPTHLIKTRGQQVTLRCSSQSGHNTVSWYQQALGQGPQFIFQYYREEENGRGNFPPRFSGLQFPNYSSELNVNALELDDSALYLCASSYTSGVIYEQYFGPGTRLTVT.

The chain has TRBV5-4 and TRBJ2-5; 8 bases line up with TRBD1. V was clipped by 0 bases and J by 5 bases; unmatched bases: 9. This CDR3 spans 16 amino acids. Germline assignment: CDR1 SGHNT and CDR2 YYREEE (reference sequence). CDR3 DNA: TGTGCCAGCAGCTTGGCTCACCAGGGGGCTGGGGAGACCCAGTACTTC. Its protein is CASSLAHQGAGETQYF.

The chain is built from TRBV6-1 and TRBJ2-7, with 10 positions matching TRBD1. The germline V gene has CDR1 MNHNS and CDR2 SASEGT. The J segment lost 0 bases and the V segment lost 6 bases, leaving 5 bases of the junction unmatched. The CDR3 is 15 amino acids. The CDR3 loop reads CASRLGTGASYEQYF. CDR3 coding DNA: TGTGCCAGCAGACTGGGGACAGGGGCCTCCTACGAGCAGTACTTC.

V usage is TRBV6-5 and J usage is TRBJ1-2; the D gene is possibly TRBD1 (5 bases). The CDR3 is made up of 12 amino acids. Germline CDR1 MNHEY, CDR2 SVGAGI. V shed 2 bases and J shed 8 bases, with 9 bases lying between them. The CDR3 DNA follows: TGTGCCAGCAGTTACACCGGGGGGGGCTACACCTTC. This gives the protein CASSYTGGGYTF.

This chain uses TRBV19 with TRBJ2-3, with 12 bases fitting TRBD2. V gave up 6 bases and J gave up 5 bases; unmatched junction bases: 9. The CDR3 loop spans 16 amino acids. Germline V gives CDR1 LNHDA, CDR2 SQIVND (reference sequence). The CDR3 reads CASSQWTSGVGDTQYF. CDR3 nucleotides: TGTGCCAGTAGCCAATGGACTAGCGGGGTTGGAGATACGCAGTATTTT.

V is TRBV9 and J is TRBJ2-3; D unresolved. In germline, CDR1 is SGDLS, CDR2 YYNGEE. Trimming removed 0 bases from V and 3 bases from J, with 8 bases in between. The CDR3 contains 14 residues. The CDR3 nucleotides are TGTGCCAGCAGCGTAGACGGTACTACAGATACGCAGTATTTT. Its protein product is CASSVDGTTDTQYF.

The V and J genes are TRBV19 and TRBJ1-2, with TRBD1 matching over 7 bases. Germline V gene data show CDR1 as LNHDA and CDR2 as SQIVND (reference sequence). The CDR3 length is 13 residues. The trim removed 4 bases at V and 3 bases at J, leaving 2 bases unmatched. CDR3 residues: CASSRGTDYGYTF. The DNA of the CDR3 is TGTGCCAGTAGTAGGGGGACAGACTATGGCTACACCTTC.

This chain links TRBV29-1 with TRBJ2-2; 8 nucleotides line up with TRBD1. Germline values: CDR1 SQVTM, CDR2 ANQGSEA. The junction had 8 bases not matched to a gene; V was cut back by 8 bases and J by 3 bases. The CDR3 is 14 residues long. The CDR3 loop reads CSTRTGSYTGELFF. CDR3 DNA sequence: TGCAGCACCAGGACAGGGAGCTACACCGGGGAGCTGTTTTTT.

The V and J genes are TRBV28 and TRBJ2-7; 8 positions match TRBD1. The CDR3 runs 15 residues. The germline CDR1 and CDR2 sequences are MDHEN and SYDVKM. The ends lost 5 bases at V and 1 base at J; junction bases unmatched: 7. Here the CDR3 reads CASSGQGILSYEQYF. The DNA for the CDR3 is TGTGCCAGCAGTGGACAGGGAATTTTATCCTACGAGCAGTACTTC.

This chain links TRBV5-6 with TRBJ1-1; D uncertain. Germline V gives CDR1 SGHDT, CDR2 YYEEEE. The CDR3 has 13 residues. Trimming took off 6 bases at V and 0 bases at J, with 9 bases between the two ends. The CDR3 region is CASTREVNTEAFF. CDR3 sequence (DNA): TGTGCCAGCACTAGAGAAGTGAACACTGAAGCTTTCTTT.

The CDR3 is CASSKDRDLYGYTF. The CDR3 DNA reads as TGTGCCAGTAGCAAAGACAGGGATCTTTATGGCTACACCTTC. This chain joins TRBV19 and TRBJ1-2, with 7 nucleotides matching TRBD1. Germline V lookup: CDR1 LNHDA, CDR2 SQIVND (reference sequence). The ends lost 6 bases at V and 5 bases at J; junction bases unmatched: 9. This CDR3 comprises 14 residues.

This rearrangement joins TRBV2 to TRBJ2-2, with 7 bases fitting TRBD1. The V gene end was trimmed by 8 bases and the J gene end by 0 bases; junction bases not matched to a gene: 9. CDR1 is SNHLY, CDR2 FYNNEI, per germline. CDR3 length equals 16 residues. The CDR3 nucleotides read TGTGCCAGCGCACAGGGGCACGTTACGAACACCGGGGAGCTGTTTTTT. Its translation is CASAQGHVTNTGELFF.

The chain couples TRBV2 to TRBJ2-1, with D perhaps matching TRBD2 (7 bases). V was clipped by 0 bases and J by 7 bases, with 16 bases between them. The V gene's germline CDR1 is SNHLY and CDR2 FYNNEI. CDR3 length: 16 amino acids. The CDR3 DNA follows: TGTGCCAGCAGTGAAGCCTGGGGGGGCGGGGGTAATGAGCAGTTCTTC. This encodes CASSEAWGGGGNEQFF.

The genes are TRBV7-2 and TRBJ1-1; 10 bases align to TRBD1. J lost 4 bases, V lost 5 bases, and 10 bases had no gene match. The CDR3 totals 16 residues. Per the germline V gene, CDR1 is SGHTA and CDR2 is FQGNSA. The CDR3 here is CASSKTGGLLGTEAFF. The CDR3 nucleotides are TGTGCCAGCAGCAAGACAGGGGGCTTGTTGGGCACTGAAGCTTTCTTT.

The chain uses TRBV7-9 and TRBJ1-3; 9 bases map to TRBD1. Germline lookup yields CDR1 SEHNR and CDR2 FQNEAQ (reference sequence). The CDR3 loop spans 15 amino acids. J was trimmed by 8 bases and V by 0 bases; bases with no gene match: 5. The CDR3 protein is CASSLAVGQGYTIYF. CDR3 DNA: TGTGCCAGCAGCTTAGCCGTGGGACAGGGTTACACCATATATTTT.

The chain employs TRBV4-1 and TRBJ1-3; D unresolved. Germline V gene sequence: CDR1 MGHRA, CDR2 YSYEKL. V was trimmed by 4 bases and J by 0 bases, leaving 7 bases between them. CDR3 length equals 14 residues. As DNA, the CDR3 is TGCGCCAGCAGCCTCCAGTCCTCTGGAAACACCATATATTTT. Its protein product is CASSLQSSGNTIYF.

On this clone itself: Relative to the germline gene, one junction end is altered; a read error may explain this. This CDR3 reads CASSLYAGVTDTQYF. CDR3 sequence (DNA): TGTGCTAGCAGCTTATACGCGGGGGTGACAGATACGCAGTATTTT. The chain uses TRBV7-7 and TRBJ2-3; TRBD2 aligns across 7 bases. This CDR3 contains 15 residues. Germline loops: CDR1 SSHAT, CDR2 FNYEAQ (reference sequence).

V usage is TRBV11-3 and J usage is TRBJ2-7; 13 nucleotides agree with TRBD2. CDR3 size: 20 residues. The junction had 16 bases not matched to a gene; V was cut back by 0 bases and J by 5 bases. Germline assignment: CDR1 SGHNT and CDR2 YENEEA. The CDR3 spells CASSLDLVRLLAGGPHEQYF. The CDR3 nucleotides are TGTGCCAGCAGCTTAGATCTGGTCCGACTACTAGCGGGGGGGCCGCACGAGCAGTACTTC.

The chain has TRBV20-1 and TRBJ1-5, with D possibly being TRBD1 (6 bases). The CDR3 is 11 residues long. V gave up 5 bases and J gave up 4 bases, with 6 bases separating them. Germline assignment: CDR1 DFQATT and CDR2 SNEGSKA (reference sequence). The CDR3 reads CSAGTNQPQHF. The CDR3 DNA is TGCAGTGCTGGGACAAATCAGCCCCAGCATTTT.

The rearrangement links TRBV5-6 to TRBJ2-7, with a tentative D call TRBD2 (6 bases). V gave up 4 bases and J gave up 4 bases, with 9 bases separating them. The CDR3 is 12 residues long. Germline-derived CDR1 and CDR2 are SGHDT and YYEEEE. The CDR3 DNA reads TGTGCCAGCAGCCGCGGGACGTACGAGCAGTACTTC. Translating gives CASSRGTYEQYF.

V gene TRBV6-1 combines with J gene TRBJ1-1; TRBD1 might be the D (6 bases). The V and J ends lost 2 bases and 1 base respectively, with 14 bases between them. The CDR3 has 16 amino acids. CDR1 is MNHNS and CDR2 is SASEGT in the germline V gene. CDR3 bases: TGTGCCAGCAGTGAAAGTCCAGGGGCGGGGAACACTGAAGCTTTCTTT. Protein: CASSESPGAGNTEAFF.

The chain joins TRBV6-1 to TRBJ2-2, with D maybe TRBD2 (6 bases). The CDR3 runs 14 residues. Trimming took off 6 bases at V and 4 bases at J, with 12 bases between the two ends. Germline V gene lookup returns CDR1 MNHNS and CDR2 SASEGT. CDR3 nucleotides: TGTGCCAGCAGGGGCGGGGTGGGCACCGGGGAGCTGTTTTTT. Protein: CASRGGVGTGELFF.

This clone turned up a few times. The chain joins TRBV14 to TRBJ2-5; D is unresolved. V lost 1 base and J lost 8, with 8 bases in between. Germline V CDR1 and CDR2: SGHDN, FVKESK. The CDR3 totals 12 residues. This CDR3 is CASSQGLPTQYF. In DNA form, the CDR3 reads TGTGCCAGCAGCCAAGGACTTCCTACCCAGTACTTC.